This T cell receptor beta chain was recovered during a study of blood T cell repertoires in COVID-19. V lost 5 bases and J lost 12, with 8 bases in between. The CDR3 consists of 11 residues. The method was immunoSEQ multiplex PCR; TCRdb's version includes in-frame clones alone and lacks a portion of them. Of around 100,000 clones in the sample, approximately 90% were seen once. The clonotype comes from a man aged 55 to 70 with acute or convalescent COVID-19. Specimen: peripheral blood. This rearrangement joins TRBV12-3 or TRBV12-4 to TRBJ1-6; D is ambiguous. The CDR3 region is CASSRGGPLHF. Here the CDR3 DNA reads TGTGCCAGCAGTCGGGGTGGACCCCTCCACTTT.